The 23 T cell receptor beta chains in this list originate from one sample, sequenced in a study of blood T cell repertoires in COVID-19. TCRdb's copy holds only in-frame clones and misses some; the assay was immunoSEQ multiplex PCR. This sample has approximately 260,000 clones, with 70% to 85% found just once. The sample was peripheral blood. The receptors stem from a woman in her thirties or forties with active or convalescent COVID-19.

This clone was found once. The chain employs TRBV6-4 and TRBJ1-2, with 8 bases that match TRBD1. The CDR3 is 14 amino acids. Germline CDR1 is MRHNA and CDR2 is SNTAGT. V was clipped by 3 bases and J by 5 bases; unmatched bases: 5. The CDR3 DNA is TGTGCCAGCAGTGAAACAGGGGGAGTTTATGGCTACACCTTC. Residues: CASSETGGVYGYTF.

The chain joins TRBV4-2 to TRBJ2-3; 9 bases align to TRBD2. V was clipped by 1 base and J by 4 bases; unmatched bases: 3. Germline V lookup: CDR1 LGHNA, CDR2 YNFKEQ. The CDR3 consists of 15 residues. CDR3 in DNA: TGTGCCAGCAGCCAAGCCCTAGCGGGGTCAGATACGCAGTATTTT. Amino acid sequence: CASSQALAGSDTQYF.

As to this clone: In the same sample, other DNA sequences code for this CDR3. The rearrangement joins TRBV27 to TRBJ1-2; no clear D. The CDR3 consists of 13 residues. Trimming pared 3 bases from V and 3 bases from J, leaving 8 bases between. Per germline, CDR1 MNHEY and CDR2 SMNVEV (reference sequence). CDR3 sequence (DNA): TGTGCCAGCAGTTTGGTGGGAGACTATGGCTACACCTTC. It yields the protein CASSLVGDYGYTF.

This clone occurred once. J is TRBJ2-1 and V is TRBV5-4; 8 bases map to TRBD1. V lost 4 bases, J lost 9 bases, and 6 bases stayed unmatched. The CDR3 totals 13 residues. The germline gives CDR1 SGHNT, CDR2 YYREEE (reference sequence). CDR3 in DNA: TGTGCCAGCAGCCCTACAGGGGGGACTGAGCAGTTCTTC. It translates to CASSPTGGTEQFF.

The genes are TRBV12-3 or TRBV12-4 and TRBJ1-2; D is undetermined. Trimming pared 3 bases from V and 12 bases from J, leaving 14 bases between. This CDR3 contains 12 residues. The CDR3 reads CASSFGGLGDTF. For the CDR3, the DNA is TGTGCCAGCAGTTTTGGAGGGCTCGGGGACACCTTC.

The rearrangement uses TRBV28 and TRBJ2-7, with D tentatively TRBD1 (7 bases). Trimming removed 2 bases from V and 7 bases from J, with 12 bases in between. CDR1 MDHEN and CDR2 SYDVKM come from the germline V gene. This CDR3 spans 13 amino acids. DNA of the CDR3: TGTGCCAGCAGTTTAACACCAGGGGGGGAGCAGTACGTC. It specifies CASSLTPGGEQYV.

The rearrangement joins TRBV6-5 to TRBJ2-5; 7 nucleotides match TRBD1. Germline V CDR1 and CDR2: MNHEY, SVGAGI. V gave up 5 bases and J gave up 4 bases; unmatched junction bases: 4. The CDR3 spans 13 residues. In DNA form, the CDR3 reads TGTGCCAGCAGTCGAGGGGGCGGAGAGACCCAGTACTTC. This translates into CASSRGGGETQYF.

The gene calls are TRBV3-1 (or the pseudogene TRBV3-2) and TRBJ1-6; 8 nucleotides match TRBD1. Losses at the gene ends were 7 bases for V and 2 bases for J; bases not matched to a gene: 4. Germline V gene data show CDR1 as LGHDT and CDR2 as YNNKEL (reference sequence). The CDR3 has 15 amino acids. The CDR3 DNA reads as TGTGCCAGCACCCTACAGGGGGCCTATAATTCACCCCTCCACTTT. The encoded protein is CASTLQGAYNSPLHF.

This clone was picked up one time. The chain has TRBV4-1 and TRBJ1-1; D ambiguous. The CDR3 runs to 14 residues. The V end was cut by 0 bases, the J end by 10 bases, with 15 bases between. The germline V gene encodes CDR1 MGHRA and CDR2 YSYEKL. The CDR3 reads CASSQDSGARGAFF. CDR3 coding DNA: TGCGCCAGCAGCCAAGATTCGGGAGCCCGCGGAGCTTTCTTT.

The table lists this clone with a few counts. The rearrangement links TRBV24-1 to TRBJ2-3; 7 bases align to TRBD1. Trimming cost V 5 bases and J 0 bases; bases outside gene matches: 13. CDR3 length: 18 residues. Per germline, CDR1 KGHDR and CDR2 SFDVKD. For the CDR3, the DNA is TGTGCCACCAGTGGAGTCTCCCCAGGGGGAATAAGCACAGATACGCAGTATTTT. Its translation is CATSGVSPGGISTDTQYF.

This clone is a singleton in its sample. The gene calls are TRBV10-2 and TRBJ1-2, with 7 bases lining up with TRBD1. CDR3 length: 15 residues. V trimming: 6 bases; J trimming: 6 bases; junction bases outside the gene matches: 13. From germline, CDR1 is WSHSY and CDR2 SAAADI. The CDR3 is CASSLTGEVTDGYTF. CDR3 in DNA: TGCGCCAGCAGCCTCACAGGGGAGGTAACGGATGGCTACACCTTC.

This clone was found once. This rearrangement joins TRBV28 to TRBJ2-7, with D possibly being TRBD1 (5 bases). The germline gives CDR1 MDHEN, CDR2 SYDVKM. Trimming took 4 bases from V and 0 from J, leaving 16 bases between them. The CDR3 has 16 amino acids. The CDR3 loop is CASSSGTGLPSYEQYF. Here the CDR3 DNA reads TGTGCCAGCAGTTCCGGTACAGGCTTACCCTCCTACGAGCAGTACTTC.

In nucleotides, the CDR3 is TGCGCCAGCAGCTTGGCCAAGGCAGGGACTGAAGCTTTCTTT. Its translation is CASSLAKAGTEAFF. V gene TRBV5-1 combines with J gene TRBJ1-1; perhaps TRBD1 as D (5 bases). The V gene lost 0 bases and the J gene lost 5 bases, with 11 bases spanning the gap. The germline gives CDR1 SGHRS, CDR2 YFSETQ. This CDR3 has 14 residues.

This clone was recorded once. The chain employs TRBV20-1 and TRBJ1-2; 10 nucleotides align to TRBD1. The length of the CDR3 is 15 residues. In germline, CDR1 is DFQATT, CDR2 SNEGSKA (reference sequence). Unmatched junction bases numbered 9, after V lost 3 bases and J lost 5 bases. The CDR3 coding sequence is TGCAGTGCTAGTAGCCGGGACAGGGGTAAATATGGCTACACCTTC. Translation: CSASSRDRGKYGYTF.

The rearrangement joins TRBV6-6 to TRBJ1-2, with no clear D. Trimming cost V 10 bases and J 0 bases, with 12 bases left between them. Germline lookup yields CDR1 MNHNY and CDR2 SVGAGI (reference sequence). The CDR3 is 13 amino acids. The CDR3 loop reads CATLGESNYGYTF. CDR3 sequence (DNA): TGTGCCACCCTCGGGGAATCTAACTATGGCTACACCTTC.

For the CDR3, the DNA is TGTGCCAGCAGTCCCAGTCAAACAGGGGTCGCTTTCTTT. This codes for CASSPSQTGVAFF. This chain connects TRBV27 to TRBJ1-1, with 7 bases identical to TRBD1. The CDR3 has 13 amino acids. The V gene end was trimmed by 5 bases and the J gene end by 11 bases; junction bases not matched to a gene: 11. Germline V gene data show CDR1 as MNHEY and CDR2 as SMNVEV (reference sequence).

This chain connects TRBV18 to TRBJ2-4, with 9 positions matching TRBD2. Germline V gene data show CDR1 as KGHSH and CDR2 as LQKENI. The CDR3 loop spans 17 amino acids. V lost 2 bases and J lost 0; bases outside the gene matches: 5. The CDR3 DNA reads TGTGCCAGCTCACCAGTAGCGGGGGCCCTAGCCAAAAACATTCAGTACTTC. Translation: CASSPVAGALAKNIQYF.

CDR3 in DNA: TGTGCCAGTAGTAACGGTCCAGGGATTTCCAAAAACATTCAGTACTTC. Its protein product is CASSNGPGISKNIQYF. The chain employs TRBV19 and TRBJ2-4; tentative D call: TRBD1 (5 bases). Trimming took off 4 bases at V and 2 bases at J, with 15 bases between the two ends. The CDR3 spans 16 residues. Germline V lookup: CDR1 LNHDA, CDR2 SQIVND (reference sequence).

This clone is a singleton in its sample. The chain uses TRBV14 and TRBJ1-1, with no clear D. The germline CDR1 and CDR2 sequences are SGHDN and FVKESK. This CDR3 spans 11 amino acids. V shed 6 bases and J shed 5 bases, with 7 bases lying between them. For the CDR3, the DNA is TGTGCCAGCAGTTTCCTGACTGAAGCTTTCTTT. It codes for CASSFLTEAFF.

The chain employs TRBV7-9 and TRBJ2-1; TRBD2 agrees at 8 bases. There are 14 residues in the CDR3. Germline values: CDR1 SEHNR, CDR2 FQNEAQ (reference sequence). The V segment lost 5 bases and the J segment 9 bases; nucleotides outside the gene matches: 9. The CDR3 DNA sequence: TGTGCCAGCAGCCCTCTAGCGGGTTATGGTGAGCAGTTCTTC. This encodes CASSPLAGYGEQFF.

This sequence joins TRBV29-1 and TRBJ2-7, with TRBD2 matching over 11 bases. Germline trimming cut 6 bases from V and 3 bases from J; bases unmatched to any gene: 4. There are 13 residues in the CDR3. Germline lookup yields CDR1 SQVTM and CDR2 ANQGSEA. The CDR3 nucleotides are TGCAGCGTCATACTAGCGGGGGTCTACGAGCAGTACTTC. Translating gives CSVILAGVYEQYF.

The rearrangement joins TRBV18 to TRBJ1-6; D perhaps matches TRBD1 (5 bases). Trimming pared 3 bases from V and 6 bases from J, leaving 12 bases between. This CDR3 has 15 amino acids. The germline gives CDR1 KGHSH, CDR2 LQKENI. CDR3 sequence (DNA): TGTGCCAGCTCACCCGGGGGTGGGAGTAATTCACCCCTCCACTTT. Translation: CASSPGGGSNSPLHF.

This clone was counted a few times. J is TRBJ1-6 and V is TRBV19, with D possibly TRBD1 on 6 matching bases. Trimming removed 3 bases from V and 1 base from J, with 7 bases in between. The CDR3 consists of 15 residues. Per germline, CDR1 LNHDA and CDR2 SQIVND (reference sequence). The chain's CDR3 is CASSMGASYNSPLHF. Here the CDR3 DNA reads TGTGCCAGTAGTATGGGGGCATCCTATAATTCACCCCTCCACTTT.